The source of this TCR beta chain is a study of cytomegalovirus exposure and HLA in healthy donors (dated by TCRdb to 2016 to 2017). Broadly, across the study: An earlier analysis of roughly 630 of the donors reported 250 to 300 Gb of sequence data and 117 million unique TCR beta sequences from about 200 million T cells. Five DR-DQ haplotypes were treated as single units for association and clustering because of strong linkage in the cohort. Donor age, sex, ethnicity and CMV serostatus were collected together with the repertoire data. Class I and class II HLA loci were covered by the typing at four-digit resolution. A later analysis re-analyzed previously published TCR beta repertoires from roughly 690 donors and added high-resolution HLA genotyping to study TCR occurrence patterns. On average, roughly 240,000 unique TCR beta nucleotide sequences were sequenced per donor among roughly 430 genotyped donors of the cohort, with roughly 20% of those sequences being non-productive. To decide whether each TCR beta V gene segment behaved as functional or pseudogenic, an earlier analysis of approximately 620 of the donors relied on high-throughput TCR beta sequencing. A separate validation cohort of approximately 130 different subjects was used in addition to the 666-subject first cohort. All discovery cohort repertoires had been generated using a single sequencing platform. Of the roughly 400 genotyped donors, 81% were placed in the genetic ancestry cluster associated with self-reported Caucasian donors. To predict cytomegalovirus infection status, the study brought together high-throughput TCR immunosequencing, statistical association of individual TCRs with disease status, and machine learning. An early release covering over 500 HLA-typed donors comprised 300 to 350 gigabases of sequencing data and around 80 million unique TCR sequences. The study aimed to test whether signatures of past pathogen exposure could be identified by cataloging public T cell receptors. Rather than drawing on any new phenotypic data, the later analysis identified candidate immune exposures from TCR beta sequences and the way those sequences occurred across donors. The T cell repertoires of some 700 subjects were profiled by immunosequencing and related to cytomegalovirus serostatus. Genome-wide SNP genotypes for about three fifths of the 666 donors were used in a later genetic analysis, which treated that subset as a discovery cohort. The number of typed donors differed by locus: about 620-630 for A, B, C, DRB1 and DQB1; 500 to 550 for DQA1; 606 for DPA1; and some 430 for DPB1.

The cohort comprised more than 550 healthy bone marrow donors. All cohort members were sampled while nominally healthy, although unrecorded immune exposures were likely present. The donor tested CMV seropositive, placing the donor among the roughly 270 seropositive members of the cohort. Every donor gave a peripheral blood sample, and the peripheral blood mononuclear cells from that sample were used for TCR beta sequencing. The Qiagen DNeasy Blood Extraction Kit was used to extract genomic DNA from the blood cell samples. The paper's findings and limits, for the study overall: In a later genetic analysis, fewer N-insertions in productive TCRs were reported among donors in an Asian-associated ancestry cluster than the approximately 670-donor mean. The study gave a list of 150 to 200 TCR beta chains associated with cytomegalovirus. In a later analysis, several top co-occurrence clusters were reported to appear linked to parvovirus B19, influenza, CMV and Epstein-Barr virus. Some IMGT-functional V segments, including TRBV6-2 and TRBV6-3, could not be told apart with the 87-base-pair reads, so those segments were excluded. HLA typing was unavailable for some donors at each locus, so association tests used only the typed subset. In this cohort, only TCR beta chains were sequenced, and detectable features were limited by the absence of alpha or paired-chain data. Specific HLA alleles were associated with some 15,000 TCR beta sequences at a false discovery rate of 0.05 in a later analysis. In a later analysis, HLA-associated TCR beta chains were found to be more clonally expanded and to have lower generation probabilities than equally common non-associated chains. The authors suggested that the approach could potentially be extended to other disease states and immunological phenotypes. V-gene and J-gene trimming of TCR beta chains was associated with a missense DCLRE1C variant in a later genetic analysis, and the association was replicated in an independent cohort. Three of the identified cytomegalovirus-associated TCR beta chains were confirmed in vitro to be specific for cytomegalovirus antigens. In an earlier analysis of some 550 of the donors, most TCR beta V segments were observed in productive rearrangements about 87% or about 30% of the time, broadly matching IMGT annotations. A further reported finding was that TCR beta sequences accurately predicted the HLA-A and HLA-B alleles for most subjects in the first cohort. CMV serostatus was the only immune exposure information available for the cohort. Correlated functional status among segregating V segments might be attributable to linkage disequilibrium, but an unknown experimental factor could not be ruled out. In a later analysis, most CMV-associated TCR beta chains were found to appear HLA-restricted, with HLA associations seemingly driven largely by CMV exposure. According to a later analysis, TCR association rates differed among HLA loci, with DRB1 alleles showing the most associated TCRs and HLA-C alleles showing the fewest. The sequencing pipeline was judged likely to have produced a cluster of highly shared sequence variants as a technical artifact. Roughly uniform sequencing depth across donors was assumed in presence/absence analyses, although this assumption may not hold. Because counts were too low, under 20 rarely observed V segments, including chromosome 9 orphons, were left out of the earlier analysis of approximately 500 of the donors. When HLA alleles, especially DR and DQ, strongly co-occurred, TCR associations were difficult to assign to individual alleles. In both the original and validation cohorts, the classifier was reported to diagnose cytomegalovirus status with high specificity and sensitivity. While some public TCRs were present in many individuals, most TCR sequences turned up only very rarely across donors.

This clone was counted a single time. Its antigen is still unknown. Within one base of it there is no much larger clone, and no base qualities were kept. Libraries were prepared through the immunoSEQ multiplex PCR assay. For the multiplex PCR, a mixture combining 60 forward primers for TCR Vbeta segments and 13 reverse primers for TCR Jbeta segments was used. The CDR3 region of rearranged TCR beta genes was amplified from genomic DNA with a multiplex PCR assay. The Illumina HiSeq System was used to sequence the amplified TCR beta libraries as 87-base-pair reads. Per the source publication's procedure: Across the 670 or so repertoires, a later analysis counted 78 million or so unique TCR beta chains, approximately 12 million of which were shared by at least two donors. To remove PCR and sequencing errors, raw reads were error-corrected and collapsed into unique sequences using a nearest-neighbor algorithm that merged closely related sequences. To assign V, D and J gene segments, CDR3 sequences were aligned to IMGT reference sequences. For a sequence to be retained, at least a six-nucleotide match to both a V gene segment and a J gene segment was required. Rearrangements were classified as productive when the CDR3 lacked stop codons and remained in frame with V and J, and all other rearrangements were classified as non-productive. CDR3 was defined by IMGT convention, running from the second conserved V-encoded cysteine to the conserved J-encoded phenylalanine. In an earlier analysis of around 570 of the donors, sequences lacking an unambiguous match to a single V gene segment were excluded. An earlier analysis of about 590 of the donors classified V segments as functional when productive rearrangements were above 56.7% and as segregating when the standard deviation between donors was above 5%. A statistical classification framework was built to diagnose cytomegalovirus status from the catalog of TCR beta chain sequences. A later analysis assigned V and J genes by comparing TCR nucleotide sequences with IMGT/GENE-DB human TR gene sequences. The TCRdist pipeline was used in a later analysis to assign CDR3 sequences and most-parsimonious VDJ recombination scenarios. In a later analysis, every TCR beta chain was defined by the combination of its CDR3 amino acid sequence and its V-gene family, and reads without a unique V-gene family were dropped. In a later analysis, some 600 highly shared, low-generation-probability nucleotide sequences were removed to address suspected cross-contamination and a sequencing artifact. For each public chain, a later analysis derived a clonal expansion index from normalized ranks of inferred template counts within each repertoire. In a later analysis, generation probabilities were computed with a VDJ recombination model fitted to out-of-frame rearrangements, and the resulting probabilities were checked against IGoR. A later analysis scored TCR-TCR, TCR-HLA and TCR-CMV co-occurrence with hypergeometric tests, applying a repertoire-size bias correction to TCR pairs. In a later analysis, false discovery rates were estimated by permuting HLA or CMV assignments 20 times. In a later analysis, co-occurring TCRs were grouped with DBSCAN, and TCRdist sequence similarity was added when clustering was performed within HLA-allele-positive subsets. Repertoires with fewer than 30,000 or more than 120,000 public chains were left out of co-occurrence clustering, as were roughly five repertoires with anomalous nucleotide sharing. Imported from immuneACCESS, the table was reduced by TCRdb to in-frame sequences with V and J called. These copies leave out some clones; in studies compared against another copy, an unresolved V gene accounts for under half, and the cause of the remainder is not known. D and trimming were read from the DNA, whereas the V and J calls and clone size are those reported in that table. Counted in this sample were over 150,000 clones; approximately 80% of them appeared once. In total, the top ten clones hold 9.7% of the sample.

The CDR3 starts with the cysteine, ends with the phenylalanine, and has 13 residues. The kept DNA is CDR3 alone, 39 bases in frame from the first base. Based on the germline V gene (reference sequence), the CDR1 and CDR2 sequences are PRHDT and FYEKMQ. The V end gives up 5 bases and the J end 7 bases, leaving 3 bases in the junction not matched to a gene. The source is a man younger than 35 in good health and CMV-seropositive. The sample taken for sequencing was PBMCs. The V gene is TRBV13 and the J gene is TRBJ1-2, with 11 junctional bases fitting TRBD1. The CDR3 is CASSRGTGGGYTF. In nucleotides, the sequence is TGTGCCAGCAGCCGGGGGACAGGGGGTGGCTACACCTTC.